What follows describes a single TCR beta chain. Its specificity is unknown. The CDR3 is 14 residues long. Germline assignment: CDR1 MNHNY and CDR2 SVGAGI (reference sequence). Between the trimmed V and J ends, which lost 3 bases and 1 base, there was a span of 7 bases. This sample was taken from a study of T cell responses to AZD1222 COVID-19 vaccine. The study, taken as a whole, reports: Spike-specific TCR breadth and depth rose after two AZD1222 doses.

Only in-frame clones appear in the TCRdb table, and some are missing; sequencing was by immunoSEQ multiplex PCR. The table has approximately 140,000 clones, 85% to 90% seen once; the top ten hold about 6%. The chain links TRBV6-6 to TRBJ1-5; D remains unclear. Sequenced here: peripheral blood, sampled on day 0 of AZD1222 vaccination. The receptor's source is an adult in good health. The CDR3 nucleotides are TGTGCCAGCAGTTATGTGTTAAGCAATCAGCCCCAGCATTTT. Residues: CASSYVLSNQPQHF.